Below, 24 T cell receptor beta chains from the same sample are listed, as sequenced in a study of STAT3 mutations in large granular lymphocyte leukemia. The study, taken as a whole, reports: Every T-LGLL patient had at least one immunodominant TCRbeta clonotype.

Profiling relied on immunoSEQ multiplex PCR, and the TCRdb table lists in-frame clones only, not all of them. The sample has tens of thousands of clones, about 81% seen once. These receptors' targets are unknown. The sequenced sample was PBMCs. The origin of the receptors is a human donor with T large granular lymphocyte leukemia. Some clones in this sample may be carry-over from other donors' samples.

The chain recombines TRBV21-1 with TRBJ1-1; the table's D call, TRBD1, has no DNA check behind it. TRBV21-1 constitutes a pseudogene. This CDR3 spans 12 amino acids. The CDR3 spells CARDRSGTEAFF. CDR3 nucleotide sequence: TGTGCCAGAGACAGGTCGGGCACTGAAGCTTTCTTT.

The chain carries TRBV10-3 and TRBJ2-1; D possibly corresponds to TRBD1 (6 bases). This CDR3 is built from 14 residues. Germline V CDR1 and CDR2: ENHRY, SYGVKD. Trimming took off 2 bases at V and 9 bases at J, with 14 bases between the two ends. The CDR3 protein is CAISEGGVRGEQFF. In DNA form, the CDR3 reads TGTGCCATCAGTGAGGGGGGCGTCCGCGGTGAGCAGTTCTTC.

This chain links TRBV5-4 with TRBJ2-7; 9 positions match TRBD1. Trimming took 4 bases from V and 7 from J; bases not matched to a gene: 12. From germline, CDR1 is SGHNT and CDR2 YYREEE (reference sequence). The CDR3 has 15 residues. The CDR3 DNA follows: TGTGCCAGCAGCACGGTGGGACAGGGATTAGGGGAGCAGTACTTC. It encodes CASSTVGQGLGEQYF.

The chain is built from TRBV27 and TRBJ2-3, with a weak D call TRBD2 (7 bases). The CDR3 covers 19 residues. Germline V gene lookup returns CDR1 MNHEY and CDR2 SMNVEV (reference sequence). Between the trimmed V and J ends, which lost 5 bases and 8 bases, there was a span of 32 bases. CDR3: CASSLLFGGPSHSEITQYF. CDR3 nucleotide sequence: TGTGCCAGCAGTCTCCTATTCGGGGGGCCGAGCCACAGTGAGATTACGCAGTATTTT.

A few counts support this clone. The CDR3 bases are TGCAGCGTTAAGACAGGAGCAAATCAGCCCCAGCATTTT. It is translated as CSVKTGANQPQHF. This chain links TRBV29-1 with TRBJ1-5, with a weak D call TRBD1 (6 bases). Deletions cut 5 bases from V and 4 bases from J, with 12 bases between. Per germline, CDR1 SQVTM and CDR2 ANQGSEA. CDR3 length: 13 residues.

The DNA of the CDR3 is TGTGCCAGCAGTGAAAGGGGATCCCATATGAACACTGAAGCTTTCTTT. It specifies CASSERGSHMNTEAFF. This chain links TRBV25-1 with TRBJ1-1, with D perhaps TRBD1 (5 bases). Germline V gene lookup returns CDR1 MGHDK and CDR2 SYGVNS. V shed 2 bases and J shed 0 bases, with 13 bases lying between them. The CDR3 consists of 16 residues.

This clone was seen a single time. The chain combines TRBV29-1 with TRBJ2-1, with D possibly matching TRBD2 (6 bases). Germline V gene data show CDR1 as SQVTM and CDR2 as ANQGSEA. This CDR3 spans 15 amino acids. V was shortened by 0 bases and J by 9 bases, with 18 bases between the two germline ends. The CDR3 is CSVEDLGLLEGEQFF. In DNA, the CDR3 is TGCAGCGTTGAAGATCTAGGCCTTTTGGAGGGTGAGCAGTTCTTC.

This chain uses TRBV19 with TRBJ1-5, with TRBD1 identical over 7 bases. The CDR3 is 15 residues long. Trimming at V came to 6 bases and at J to 0 bases, leaving 5 bases not matched to a gene. CDR1 LNHDA and CDR2 SQIVND come from the germline V gene (reference sequence). The CDR3 region is CASSNGTDSNQPQHF. The CDR3 DNA reads TGTGCCAGTAGCAACGGGACAGATAGCAATCAGCCCCAGCATTTT.

The chain links TRBV5-8 to TRBJ1-4; TRBD1 might be the D (5 bases). CDR3 length: 13 amino acids. V lost 3 bases, J lost 7 bases, and 10 bases lay in between. CDR1 is SGHTS, CDR2 YDEGEE, per germline. The CDR3 region has the DNA TGTGCCAGCAGCTCGGGACGTCTTGAAAAACTGTTTTTT. This encodes CASSSGRLEKLFF.

V gene TRBV6-6 combines with J gene TRBJ1-1; 8 positions agree with TRBD1. Trimming removed 7 bases from V and 10 bases from J; junction bases left unmatched: 11. Germline CDR1 MNHNY, CDR2 SVGAGI (reference sequence). There are 13 residues in the CDR3. The CDR3 sequence: CASTTDRGWRAFF. In DNA, the CDR3 is TGTGCCAGCACCACAGACAGGGGATGGCGAGCTTTCTTT.

This clone was recorded a few times. The chain employs TRBV7-8 and TRBJ2-7, with D uncertain. Germline CDR1 is SGHVS and CDR2 is FQNEAQ. V was pared by 5 bases and J by 3 bases, with 11 bases between. This CDR3 contains 13 residues. The CDR3 DNA reads TGTGCCAGCAGCGAAAGGGTCCACTACGAGCAGTACGTC. Translation: CASSERVHYEQYV.

V is TRBV7-8 and J is TRBJ2-2, with a tentative D call TRBD2 (5 bases). CDR1 is SGHVS, CDR2 FQNEAQ, per germline. This CDR3 comprises 14 residues. Trimming shortened V by 5 bases and J by 7 bases, and 14 bases separated the two germline ends. In DNA form, the CDR3 reads TGTGCCAGCAGCGCAGTACGGGGAGTCGGGGAGCTGTTTTTT. Amino acids: CASSAVRGVGELFF.

CDR3 residues: CASSYRGGAHEQFF. The CDR3 region has the DNA TGTGCCAGCAGTTATCGCGGGGGGGCCCATGAGCAGTTCTTC. The chain couples TRBV6-5 to TRBJ2-1; 9 nucleotides align to TRBD2. Looked up from germline, CDR1 is MNHEY and CDR2 is SVGAGI. Trimming took 3 bases from V and 8 from J; bases not matched to a gene: 5. This CDR3 has 14 amino acids.

J is TRBJ2-3 and V is TRBV10-3; 9 bases fit TRBD2. Trimming removed 6 bases from V and 4 bases from J; junction bases left unmatched: 11. The CDR3 has 16 amino acids. From germline, CDR1 is ENHRY and CDR2 SYGVKD. CDR3 region: CAIRIGSGGTPDTQYF. DNA of the CDR3: TGTGCCATCAGGATTGGGAGCGGGGGGACCCCAGATACGCAGTATTTT.

V gene TRBV19 combines with J gene TRBJ1-1; D call uncertain. The germline V gene has CDR1 LNHDA and CDR2 SQIVND (reference sequence). The ends were cut back, 5 bases at V and 1 base at J, with 8 bases in the middle. The CDR3 extends over 13 amino acids. The DNA for the CDR3 is TGTGCCAGTAGTCCGGAGGGGAACACTGAAGCTTTCTTT. Protein: CASSPEGNTEAFF.

The chain combines TRBV9 with TRBJ2-3; TRBD1 agrees at 8 bases. Germline values: CDR1 SGDLS, CDR2 YYNGEE. V trimming: 1 base; J trimming: 6 bases; junction bases outside the gene matches: 1. The CDR3 contains 13 residues. DNA for the CDR3: TGTGCCAGCAGCGTACAGGGGGCTGATACGCAGTATTTT. It yields the protein CASSVQGADTQYF.

The V and J genes are TRBV4-3 and TRBJ1-3; TRBD1 is a possible D gene (5 bases). Per the germline V gene, CDR1 is LGHNA and CDR2 is YSLEER. V was cut by 4 bases and J by 0 bases, with 10 bases left in between. The CDR3 spans 15 residues. The CDR3 DNA reads TGCGCCAGCAGCCGATCGGACAACTCTGGAAACACCATATATTTT. Translated, it gives CASSRSDNSGNTIYF.

The gene calls are TRBV7-8 and TRBJ2-3; the D is unclear. The CDR3 loop spans 15 amino acids. Germline V lookup: CDR1 SGHVS, CDR2 FQNEAQ. Trimming removed 5 bases from V and 0 bases from J, with 12 bases in between. As DNA, the CDR3 is TGTGCCAGCAGCCCCACCGCGGCTAGCACAGATACGCAGTATTTT. It specifies CASSPTAASTDTQYF.

The genes are TRBV7-8 and TRBJ1-5; 12 bases are a match to TRBD1. Germline V gene sequence: CDR1 SGHVS, CDR2 FQNEAQ. The CDR3 has 18 amino acids. V shed 5 bases, J shed 3 bases, and the junction held 11 bases outside the gene matches. The chain's CDR3 is CASSIGTGGPDNNQPQHF. The CDR3 DNA follows: TGTGCCAGCAGCATAGGGACAGGGGGCCCGGATAACAATCAGCCCCAGCATTTT.

The rearrangement joins TRBV6-5 to TRBJ1-2; 9 nucleotides align to TRBD1. The CDR3 loop spans 16 amino acids. Germline CDR1 reads MNHEY; CDR2 reads SVGAGI. V was pared by 3 bases and J by 4 bases, with 9 bases of the junction left unmatched. CDR3 region: CASSYLGTGLRYGYTF. CDR3 bases: TGTGCCAGCAGTTATCTAGGGACAGGGTTACGCTATGGCTACACCTTC.

This clone appeared a few times. The gene calls are TRBV5-1 and TRBJ2-3; 14 bases agree with TRBD2. Per the germline V gene, CDR1 is SGHRS and CDR2 is YFSETQ. V lost 4 bases to trimming and J lost 0 bases; unmatched junction nucleotides: 7. The CDR3 runs to 18 residues. The CDR3 spells CASSLGTSGGLSTDTQYF. CDR3 DNA sequence: TGCGCCAGCAGCCTCGGGACTAGCGGGGGCCTTAGCACAGATACGCAGTATTTT.

The gene calls are TRBV5-4 and TRBJ1-2; unclear D gene. The V gene lost 4 bases and the J gene lost 0 bases, with 10 bases spanning the gap. Looked up from germline, CDR1 is SGHNT and CDR2 is YYREEE (reference sequence). The CDR3 runs to 14 residues. The DNA for the CDR3 is TGTGCCAGCAGCCCACCGGGCACTAACTATGGCTACACCTTC. Its protein is CASSPPGTNYGYTF. Full variable domain (rest looked up from reference TRBV5-4 and TRBJ1-2): ETGVTQSPTHLIKTRGQQVTLRCSSQSGHNTVSWYQQALGQGPQFIFQYYREEENGRGNFPPRFSGLQFPNYSSELNVNALELDDSALYLCASSPPGTNYGYTFGSGTRLTVV.

The gene calls are TRBV10-3 and TRBJ2-1, with D tentatively TRBD1 (5 bases). CDR3 size: 14 residues. Deletions cut 2 bases from V and 4 bases from J, with 9 bases between. In germline, CDR1 is ENHRY, CDR2 SYGVKD. CDR3 bases: TGTGCCATCAGTGAGGAAGGGGCATACAATGAGCAGTTCTTC. Translating gives CAISEEGAYNEQFF.

The chain couples TRBV7-8 to TRBJ1-1; D remains unclear. The V end was cut by 4 bases, the J end by 2 bases, with 8 bases between. Germline lookup yields CDR1 SGHVS and CDR2 FQNEAQ. CDR3 size: 13 residues. CDR3 region: CASSSPGNTEAFF. The CDR3 DNA reads TGTGCCAGCAGCTCCCCGGGAAACACTGAAGCTTTCTTT.